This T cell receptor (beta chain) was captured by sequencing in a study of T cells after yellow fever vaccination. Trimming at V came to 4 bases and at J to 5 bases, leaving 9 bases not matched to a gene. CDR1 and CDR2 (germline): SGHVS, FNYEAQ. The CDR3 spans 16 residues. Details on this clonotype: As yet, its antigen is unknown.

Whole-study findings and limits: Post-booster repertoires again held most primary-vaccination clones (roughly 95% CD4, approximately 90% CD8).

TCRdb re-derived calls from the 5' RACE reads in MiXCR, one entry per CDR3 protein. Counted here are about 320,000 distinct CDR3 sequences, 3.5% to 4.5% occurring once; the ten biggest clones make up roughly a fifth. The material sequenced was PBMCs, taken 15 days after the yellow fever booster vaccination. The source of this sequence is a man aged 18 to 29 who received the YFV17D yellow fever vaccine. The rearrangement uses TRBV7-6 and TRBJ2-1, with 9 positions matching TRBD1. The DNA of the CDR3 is TGTGCCAGCAGCTACACACCGGGACAGGGAGACAATGAGCAGTTCTTC. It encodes CASSYTPGQGDNEQFF.